The rows below give T cell receptor beta chains drawn from one sample of a study of T cells in Graves' hyperthyroidism and ophthalmopathy. TCRdb re-analysed the multiplex PCR reads in MiXCR, keeping a single row per CDR3 protein. The sample gives approximately 640,000 distinct CDR3 sequences, around 15% of which show up once; around 4% is in the top ten. The sequenced sample consisted of blood. The receptors originated from a woman in her twenties or thirties with Graves' hyperthyroidism. Both conserved end residues are part of each CDR3. The order of the fields is clone size, J gene, D gene, V gene, CDR3 protein, CDR3 DNA. D genes are given only for firm matches. For some rows the clone size is stated as once, few or many, or as a class when expanded; others skip it.

size: many; J: TRBJ2-7; D: .; V: TRBV2; CDR3: CASSPGVGIHYEQYF; DNA: TGTGCCAGCAGCCCAGGGGTGGGGATCCACTACGAGCAGTACTTC
size: many; J: TRBJ1-2; D: TRBD1; V: TRBV29-1; CDR3: CSGKTGAGGYTF; DNA: TGCAGCGGCAAAACAGGGGCCGGCGGCTACACCTTC
size: .; J: TRBJ2-4; D: .; V: TRBV7-8; CDR3: CASSLEATRLAKNIQYF; DNA: TGTGCCAGCAGCTTAGAAGCTACACGATTAGCCAAAAACATTCAGTACTTC
size: many; J: TRBJ1-1; D: .; V: TRBV9; CDR3: CASSVATSTEAFF; DNA: TGTGCCAGCAGCGTAGCAACGAGCACTGAAGCTTTCTTT
size: .; J: TRBJ1-2; D: .; V: TRBV6-4; CDR3: CASNFQSGLEAHNYGYTF; DNA: TGTGCCAGCAATTTCCAGAGCGGTCTTGAGGCCCATAACTATGGCTACACCTTC
size: many; J: TRBJ2-3; D: .; V: TRBV11-2; CDR3: CASSLDRQRGRPTDTQYF; DNA: TGTGCCAGCAGCTTAGATCGGCAAAGGGGGAGACCCACAGATACGCAGTATTTT
size: few; J: TRBJ2-7; D: TRBD2; V: TRBV5-1; CDR3: CASSRLAVTYEQYF; DNA: TGCGCCAGCAGCCGACTAGCCGTAACTTACGAGCAGTACTTC
size: many; J: TRBJ1-1; D: .; V: TRBV28; CDR3: CASTESSRDTEAFF; DNA: TGTGCCAGCACCGAGTCCAGCCGGGATACTGAAGCTTTCTTT
size: many; J: TRBJ2-1; D: .; V: TRBV18; CDR3: CASSPATSSREQFF; DNA: TGTGCCAGCTCACCAGCGACTAGTTCTCGGGAGCAGTTCTTC
size: few; J: TRBJ2-3; D: TRBD2; V: TRBV12-3/TRBV12-4; CDR3: CASSSNQGSGGTDTQYF; DNA: TGTGCCAGCAGTTCAAATCAGGGATCCGGGGGGACCGATACGCAGTATTTT
size: many; J: TRBJ1-5; D: .; V: TRBV11-2; CDR3: CASSLESNQPQHF; DNA: TGTGCCAGCAGTTTAGAAAGCAATCAGCCCCAGCATTTT
size: few; J: TRBJ2-3; D: .; V: TRBV5-6; CDR3: CASSLLGNQYF; DNA: TGTGCCAGCAGCTTGTTAGGGAACCAGTATTTT
size: .; J: TRBJ1-1; D: .; V: TRBV6-2/TRBV6-3; CDR3: CASKSHYLNTEAFF; DNA: TGTGCCAGCAAGTCCCACTACCTTAACACTGAAGCTTTCTTT
size: many; J: TRBJ2-1; D: .; V: TRBV28; CDR3: CASSLDGTSDEQFF; DNA: TGTGCCAGCAGTTTGGACGGGACTTCAGATGAGCAGTTCTTC
size: few; J: TRBJ2-1; D: TRBD2; V: TRBV6-1; CDR3: CASSWGLAGRANEQFF; DNA: TGTGCCAGCAGTTGGGGACTAGCGGGAAGGGCCAATGAGCAGTTCTTC
size: few; J: TRBJ1-1; D: .; V: TRBV11-2; CDR3: CASSLVISKNAEAFF; DNA: TGTGCCAGCAGCTTAGTCATATCGAAGAACGCTGAAGCTTTCTTT
size: .; J: TRBJ2-2; D: .; V: TRBV27; CDR3: CASRRGANTGGLFF; DNA: TGTGCCAGCAGAAGAGGGGCGAACACCGGGGGGCTGTTTTTT
size: .; J: TRBJ2-5; D: .; V: TRBV9; CDR3: CASSVSQYF; DNA: TGTGCCAGCAGCGTTAGTCAGTACTTC
size: many; J: TRBJ2-7; D: .; V: TRBV28; CDR3: CAGRQALVGGEQYF; DNA: TGTGCCGGAAGACAGGCCCTAGTAGGTGGGGAGCAGTACTTC
size: many; J: TRBJ2-3; D: .; V: TRBV12-3/TRBV12-4; CDR3: CASSQGSDYLADTQYF; DNA: TGTGCCAGCAGCCAGGGTAGCGACTACCTCGCGGATACGCAGTATTTT
size: few; J: TRBJ2-5; D: .; V: TRBV20-1; CDR3: CSARDPGTPQKTQYF; DNA: TGCAGTGCTAGAGATCCCGGGACACCTCAAAAGACCCAGTACTTC
size: many; J: TRBJ1-2; D: TRBD1; V: TRBV12-3/TRBV12-4; CDR3: CASSVRQGARGYTF; DNA: TGTGCCAGCAGCGTAAGACAGGGGGCGCGAGGCTACACCTTC
size: many; J: TRBJ2-1; D: .; V: TRBV5-1; CDR3: CASSLEPRSGHEQFF; DNA: TGCGCCAGCAGCTTGGAGCCCCGGAGTGGCCATGAGCAGTTCTTC
size: .; J: TRBJ2-5; D: .; V: TRBV27; CDR3: CASSLYSGAETQYF; DNA: TGTGCCAGCAGTTTATATTCGGGGGCAGAGACCCAGTACTTC
size: few; J: TRBJ2-1; D: TRBD2; V: TRBV20-1; CDR3: CSANPSGRYNEQFF; DNA: TGCAGTGCCAACCCTAGCGGGAGGTACAATGAGCAGTTCTTC
size: many; J: TRBJ2-1; D: .; V: TRBV20-1; CDR3: CSARGSGVFANEQFF; DNA: TGCAGTGCTAGAGGCTCAGGGGTTTTCGCCAATGAGCAGTTCTTC
size: .; J: TRBJ2-4; D: TRBD1; V: TRBV10-3; CDR3: CAISRGRKNIQYF; DNA: TGTGCCATCAGCAGGGGGCGAAAAAACATTCAGTACTTC
size: many; J: TRBJ2-3; D: TRBD2; V: TRBV5-6; CDR3: CASSLDVGGRTDTQYF; DNA: TGTGCCAGCAGCTTGGATGTCGGCGGGAGGACAGATACGCAGTATTTT
size: many; J: TRBJ1-1; D: .; V: TRBV30; CDR3: CAWSVSQGLLAFF; DNA: TGTGCCTGGAGTGTATCTCAGGGGTTGTTAGCTTTCTTT
size: .; J: TRBJ1-2; D: .; V: TRBV9; CDR3: CASSGGGGYTF; DNA: TGTGCCAGCAGCGGTGGGGGTGGCTACACCTTC
size: few; J: TRBJ2-5; D: .; V: TRBV5-8; CDR3: CASSLVWGNQETQYF; DNA: TGTGCCAGCAGCTTGGTATGGGGGAACCAAGAGACCCAGTACTTC
size: many; J: TRBJ1-2; D: TRBD1; V: TRBV12-3/TRBV12-4; CDR3: CASSRKGGDYGYTF; DNA: TGTGCCAGCAGTCGTAAAGGGGGCGACTATGGCTACACCTTC